This is a list of T cell receptor beta chains from one sample in a study of blood T cells in healthy people across ages. Via MiXCR, TCRdb re-called the 5' RACE reads, giving one row per CDR3 protein. The table includes approximately 680,000 distinct CDR3 sequences, roughly 30% detected once. Sequencing input: blood. Source of these receptors: a woman of 80 years or more in good health. Both conserved end residues are part of each CDR3. D genes are given only for firm matches. Where a row states a size, it is once, few, many or the class of an expanded clone; other rows omit it.

j_call d_call v_call clone_size cdr3_aa cdr3_nt
TRBJ2-1 TRBD2 TRBV20-1 NA CSARLAGGPSEQFF TGCAGTGCTAGACTAGCGGGGGGGCCCAGTGAGCAGTTCTTC
TRBJ2-2 TRBD1 TRBV9 few CASSKTGANTGELFF TGTGCCAGCAGCAAGACAGGGGCCAACACCGGGGAGCTGTTTTTT
TRBJ2-5 NA TRBV5-1 few CASEETGTQYF TGCGCCAGCGAGGAGACGGGGACCCAGTACTTC
TRBJ2-1 NA TRBV4-1 NA CASSQEGSTSPYNEQFF TGCGCCAGCAGCCAAGAAGGGAGTACTAGCCCCTACAATGAGCAGTTCTTC
TRBJ2-7 NA TRBV2 many CASKKEELLSSYEQYF TGTGCCAGCAAGAAGGAGGAACTTCTAAGCTCCTACGAGCAGTACTTC
TRBJ2-5 NA TRBV5-1 many CASSLVMEETQYF TGCGCCAGCAGCTTGGTTATGGAAGAGACCCAGTACTTC
TRBJ2-3 NA TRBV19 NA CASSIMGASTDTQYF TGTGCCAGTAGTATAATGGGAGCGAGCACAGATACGCAGTATTTT
TRBJ2-3 TRBD1 TRBV20-1 once CSASLRGPRTDTQYF TGCAGTGCTAGCCTCAGGGGGCCTAGGACAGATACGCAGTATTTT
TRBJ2-3 NA TRBV7-8 many CASSGGQLHSSTDTQYF TGTGCCAGCAGCGGCGGACAGCTTCATTCTAGCACAGATACGCAGTATTTT
TRBJ2-3 NA TRBV18 NA CASSPPERSQGNTQYF TGTGCCAGCTCACCACCGGAGCGGTCACAAGGGAATACGCAGTATTTT
TRBJ1-5 NA TRBV12-3/TRBV12-4 many CASSSTWEGQPQHF TGTGCCAGCAGTTCCACATGGGAGGGTCAGCCCCAGCATTTT
TRBJ2-1 TRBD2 TRBV20-1 many CSAPEGLAGGYNEQFF TGCAGTGCTCCGGAGGGGCTAGCGGGGGGTTATAATGAGCAGTTCTTC
TRBJ2-3 NA TRBV12-3/TRBV12-4 NA CARMWGDVQYF TGTGCCAGAATGTGGGGAGATGTGCAGTATTTT
TRBJ1-1 TRBD1 TRBV5-1 NA CASSLGGTALEAFF TGCGCCAGCAGCTTGGGGGGGACAGCTCTAGAAGCTTTCTTT
TRBJ2-3 NA TRBV15 many CATSRDQSASRGTQYF TGTGCCACCAGCAGAGATCAGTCAGCATCCCGGGGCACGCAGTATTTT
TRBJ1-1 TRBD1 TRBV9 NA CASSVGATGGSEAFF TGTGCCAGCAGCGTAGGTGCCACAGGGGGAAGCGAAGCTTTCTTT
TRBJ2-3 TRBD2 TRBV5-1 many CASSLAGAGGTDTQYF TGCGCCAGCAGCTTGGCCGGAGCGGGGGGCACAGATACGCAGTATTTT
TRBJ1-1 NA TRBV20-1 NA CSAREVRQVNTEAFF TGCAGTGCTAGAGAAGTACGACAGGTAAACACTGAAGCTTTCTTT
TRBJ2-2 NA TRBV5-1 few CASMRDPRDTGELFF TGCGCCAGCATGCGGGACCCCCGGGACACCGGGGAGCTGTTTTTT
TRBJ2-7 NA TRBV12-3/TRBV12-4 many CASSPPGGPGNEQYF TGTGCCAGCAGTCCGCCTGGCGGGCCGGGAAACGAGCAGTACTTC
TRBJ1-5 TRBD1 TRBV20-1 NA CSARVGGTGYPQPQHF TGCAGTGCTAGGGTTGGTGGGACAGGGTACCCTCAGCCCCAGCATTTT
TRBJ2-1 TRBD2 TRBV15 many CATSRDAPTSTSRLYEQFF TGTGCCACCAGCAGAGATGCCCCCACCTCGACTAGCAGGCTCTATGAGCAGTTCTTC
TRBJ2-1 TRBD2 TRBV12-5 few CASGLSKSGGTSRNFYNEQFF TGTGCTAGTGGTTTAAGTAAGAGCGGGGGGACCTCAAGAAACTTCTACAATGAGCAGTTCTTC
TRBJ1-5 NA TRBV20-1 few CSASGGTNQPQHF TGCAGTGCCAGTGGGGGCACCAATCAGCCCCAGCATTTT
TRBJ1-2 NA TRBV2 few CASRGHQANCGYTF TGTGCCAGCCGCGGGCATCAAGCTAACTGTGGCTACACCTTC
TRBJ2-5 NA TRBV9 many CASSVVGNGETQYF TGTGCCAGCAGCGTAGTAGGTAATGGAGAGACCCAGTACTTC
TRBJ1-5 NA TRBV10-3 many CAIRGGIESNQPQHF TGTGCCATCAGGGGGGGGATTGAGAGCAATCAGCCCCAGCATTTT
TRBJ2-3 TRBD2 TRBV4-2 many CASSQVLAGGTDTQYF TGTGCCAGCAGCCAAGTCCTAGCGGGGGGCACAGATACGCAGTATTTT